This is a list of T cell receptor beta chains from one sample in a study of beta chain features in type 1 diabetes. The protocol was immunoSEQ multiplex PCR, while the TCRdb copy is restricted to in-frame clones and leaves out a portion. This sample has over 700,000 clones, with roughly 17% found just once. The source material was naive CD4+ T cells from blood. Every receptor here comes from a woman aged 18-29 years in good health. The CDR3 runs from the conserved cysteine through the conserved F or W. A D gene is named only where the DNA matches it firmly. Where a row states a size, it is once, few, many or the class of an expanded clone; other rows omit it.

J gene: TRBJ1-5
V gene: TRBV15
D gene: -
clone size: few
CDR3 protein: CATSRTRILEPQHF
CDR3 DNA: TGTGCCACCAGCAGGACAAGAATTTTGGAGCCCCAGCATTTT

J gene: TRBJ2-2
V gene: TRBV29-1
D gene: TRBD1
clone size: -
CDR3 protein: CSGGQPNTGELFF
CDR3 DNA: TGCAGCGGGGGACAGCCTAACACCGGGGAGCTGTTTTTT

J gene: TRBJ2-3
V gene: TRBV18
D gene: TRBD2
clone size: few
CDR3 protein: CASSPPKLAGTDTQYF
CDR3 DNA: TGTGCCAGCTCACCACCTAAACTAGCGGGCACAGATACGCAGTATTTT

J gene: TRBJ2-2
V gene: TRBV2
D gene: -
clone size: -
CDR3 protein: CASRRRAGELFF
CDR3 DNA: TGTGCCAGCAGAAGACGGGCCGGGGAGCTGTTTTTT

J gene: TRBJ2-7
V gene: TRBV14
D gene: -
clone size: few
CDR3 protein: CASSPLTKYF
CDR3 DNA: TGTGCCAGCAGCCCCCTCACCAAGTACTTC

J gene: TRBJ1-1
V gene: TRBV11-2
D gene: TRBD1
clone size: few
CDR3 protein: CASSSRGHAFF
CDR3 DNA: TGTGCCAGCAGCTCGAGGGGGCATGCTTTCTTT

J gene: TRBJ1-4
V gene: TRBV28
D gene: -
clone size: -
CDR3 protein: CASSFPGGPTNEKLFF
CDR3 DNA: TGTGCCAGCAGTTTTCCCGGAGGACCAACTAATGAAAAACTGTTTTTT

J gene: TRBJ2-7
V gene: TRBV6-5
D gene: -
clone size: -
CDR3 protein: CASSYSNKGTREQYF
CDR3 DNA: TGTGCCAGCAGTTACTCGAATAAGGGTACTCGGGAGCAGTACTTC

J gene: TRBJ2-3
V gene: TRBV9
D gene: -
clone size: few
CDR3 protein: CASSVEARDTQYF
CDR3 DNA: TGTGCCAGCAGCGTAGAGGCTAGGGATACGCAGTATTTT

J gene: TRBJ2-5
V gene: TRBV9
D gene: -
clone size: few
CDR3 protein: CASSGGEWGLETQYF
CDR3 DNA: TGTGCCAGCAGCGGAGGGGAGTGGGGGTTAGAGACCCAGTACTTC

J gene: TRBJ2-1
V gene: TRBV19
D gene: TRBD1
clone size: few
CDR3 protein: CASSQRPGQGLNEQFF
CDR3 DNA: TGTGCCAGCAGCCAACGGCCGGGACAGGGGCTCAATGAGCAGTTCTTC

J gene: TRBJ2-7
V gene: TRBV2
D gene: TRBD2
clone size: -
CDR3 protein: CASSIGLAGAEQYF
CDR3 DNA: TGTGCCAGCAGTATAGGCCTAGCGGGAGCCGAGCAGTACTTC

J gene: TRBJ1-2
V gene: TRBV5-1
D gene: -
clone size: few
CDR3 protein: CASSLEGYGYTF
CDR3 DNA: TGCGCCAGCAGCTTGGAGGGCTATGGCTACACCTTC

J gene: TRBJ2-5
V gene: TRBV7-2
D gene: -
clone size: -
CDR3 protein: CASASEETQYF
CDR3 DNA: TGTGCCAGCGCTAGCGAGGAGACCCAGTACTTC

J gene: TRBJ1-2
V gene: TRBV5-6
D gene: -
clone size: -
CDR3 protein: CASSLAGGYTF
CDR3 DNA: TGTGCCAGCAGCTTGGCAGGGGGCTACACCTTC

J gene: TRBJ2-5
V gene: TRBV29-1
D gene: TRBD2
clone size: -
CDR3 protein: CSVDRGLQETQYF
CDR3 DNA: TGCAGCGTTGATAGGGGACTACAAGAGACCCAGTACTTC

J gene: TRBJ2-1
V gene: TRBV20-1
D gene: -
clone size: few
CDR3 protein: CSAIWYNEQFF
CDR3 DNA: TGCAGTGCTATCTGGTACAATGAGCAGTTCTTC

J gene: TRBJ2-1
V gene: TRBV7-9
D gene: TRBD2
clone size: few
CDR3 protein: CASSLEASGNYEQFF
CDR3 DNA: TGTGCCAGCAGCTTAGAGGCTAGCGGGAACTATGAGCAGTTCTTC

J gene: TRBJ2-1
V gene: TRBV4-3
D gene: TRBD2
clone size: few
CDR3 protein: CASSQEASGYSYNEQFF
CDR3 DNA: TGCGCCAGCAGCCAAGAGGCTAGCGGATACTCCTACAATGAGCAGTTCTTC

J gene: TRBJ2-3
V gene: TRBV9
D gene: -
clone size: -
CDR3 protein: CASSEGGTDTQYF
CDR3 DNA: TGTGCCAGCAGCGAGGGGGGGACAGATACGCAGTATTTT

J gene: TRBJ1-3
V gene: TRBV20-1
D gene: -
clone size: few
CDR3 protein: CSARAGNTIYF
CDR3 DNA: TGCAGTGCTAGGGCTGGAAACACCATATATTTT

J gene: TRBJ2-2
V gene: TRBV21-1
D gene: -
clone size: many
CDR3 protein: CASPKEGDNTGELFF
CDR3 DNA: TGTGCCAGCCCCAAAGAGGGAGACAACACCGGGGAGCTGTTTTTT

J gene: TRBJ2-1
V gene: TRBV18
D gene: TRBD1
clone size: -
CDR3 protein: CASSPRTGGNEQFF
CDR3 DNA: TGTGCCAGCTCACCAAGGACAGGGGGCAATGAGCAGTTCTTC

J gene: TRBJ2-7
V gene: TRBV4-1
D gene: TRBD1
clone size: -
CDR3 protein: CASSQGPGQGDEQYF
CDR3 DNA: TGCGCCAGCAGCCAAGGACCGGGACAGGGCGACGAGCAGTACTTC

J gene: TRBJ2-1
V gene: TRBV18
D gene: -
clone size: few
CDR3 protein: CASSPPSVSVHEQFF
CDR3 DNA: TGTGCCAGCTCACCACCCTCCGTGTCGGTGCATGAGCAGTTCTTC

J gene: TRBJ2-5
V gene: TRBV7-2
D gene: -
clone size: -
CDR3 protein: CASSFRDRETQYF
CDR3 DNA: TGTGCCAGCAGCTTTCGGGACCGCGAGACCCAGTACTTC

J gene: TRBJ2-5
V gene: TRBV9
D gene: -
clone size: -
CDR3 protein: CASSVNWDPKTQYF
CDR3 DNA: TGTGCCAGCAGCGTCAATTGGGACCCTAAGACCCAGTACTTC

J gene: TRBJ2-4
V gene: TRBV2
D gene: -
clone size: many
CDR3 protein: CASSDGIQYF
CDR3 DNA: TGTGCCAGCAGTGATGGGATTCAGTACTTC

J gene: TRBJ2-6
V gene: TRBV28
D gene: -
clone size: few
CDR3 protein: CASRDSSSGANVLTF
CDR3 DNA: TGTGCCAGCAGGGACAGTTCCTCTGGGGCCAACGTCCTGACTTTC

J gene: TRBJ2-3
V gene: TRBV7-3
D gene: -
clone size: few
CDR3 protein: CASSLGRSTDTQYF
CDR3 DNA: TGTGCCAGCAGCTTAGGGCGGAGCACAGATACGCAGTATTTT

J gene: TRBJ2-7
V gene: TRBV28
D gene: -
clone size: -
CDR3 protein: CASSLQLYGVSGGSSYEQYF
CDR3 DNA: TGTGCCAGCAGCCTACAACTATATGGGGTGTCGGGCGGGTCCTCCTACGAGCAGTACTTC

J gene: TRBJ2-7
V gene: TRBV10-3
D gene: TRBD2
clone size: few
CDR3 protein: CAISVGDYRGEQYF
CDR3 DNA: TGTGCCATCAGTGTCGGGGACTATCGAGGGGAGCAGTACTTC

J gene: TRBJ2-1
V gene: TRBV7-6
D gene: TRBD2
clone size: -
CDR3 protein: CASSFIAGVGEQFF
CDR3 DNA: TGTGCCAGCAGCTTCATAGCGGGAGTGGGTGAGCAGTTCTTC

J gene: TRBJ2-1
V gene: TRBV18
D gene: -
clone size: -
CDR3 protein: CASSPLQGNEQFF
CDR3 DNA: TGTGCCAGCTCACCATTGCAGGGGAATGAGCAGTTCTTC

J gene: TRBJ2-3
V gene: TRBV19
D gene: -
clone size: -
CDR3 protein: CASKREQMVDTQYF
CDR3 DNA: TGTGCCAGTAAGCGTGAACAGATGGTGGATACGCAGTATTTT

J gene: TRBJ2-5
V gene: TRBV27
D gene: -
clone size: -
CDR3 protein: CASSLHTPEGETQYF
CDR3 DNA: TGTGCCAGCAGTTTACATACGCCGGAGGGGGAGACCCAGTACTTC

J gene: TRBJ1-1
V gene: TRBV10-3
D gene: -
clone size: -
CDR3 protein: CASQGMMNTEAFF
CDR3 DNA: TGTGCCTCGCAGGGGATGATGAACACTGAAGCTTTCTTT

J gene: TRBJ2-7
V gene: TRBV5-4
D gene: -
clone size: -
CDR3 protein: CASSVDLASSYEQYF
CDR3 DNA: TGTGCCAGCAGCGTAGACCTAGCAAGCTCCTACGAGCAGTACTTC

J gene: TRBJ2-1
V gene: TRBV27
D gene: -
clone size: -
CDR3 protein: CASSLEGRLRYNEQFF
CDR3 DNA: TGTGCCAGCAGTTTAGAGGGGAGACTCCGATACAATGAGCAGTTCTTC

J gene: TRBJ1-5
V gene: TRBV25-1
D gene: -
clone size: few
CDR3 protein: CASSESSLWHF
CDR3 DNA: TGTGCCAGCAGTGAGTCATCTTTATGGCATTTT

J gene: TRBJ2-7
V gene: TRBV11-3
D gene: TRBD1
clone size: -
CDR3 protein: CASSTGQGSHEQYF
CDR3 DNA: TGTGCCAGCAGCACCGGACAGGGGTCCCACGAGCAGTACTTC

J gene: TRBJ1-2
V gene: TRBV6-6
D gene: -
clone size: -
CDR3 protein: CASSLLLGTHGYTF
CDR3 DNA: TGTGCCAGCAGCCTACTTCTGGGGACCCATGGCTACACCTTC

J gene: TRBJ2-3
V gene: TRBV5-1
D gene: TRBD2
clone size: -
CDR3 protein: CASSLGTSGSGYTQYF
CDR3 DNA: TGCGCCAGCAGCTTAGGGACTAGCGGGAGTGGGTATACGCAGTATTTT

J gene: TRBJ2-3
V gene: TRBV7-9
D gene: TRBD2
clone size: -
CDR3 protein: CASSRWSTSGSPDTQYF
CDR3 DNA: TGTGCCAGCAGCCGCTGGTCGACTAGCGGGAGCCCAGATACGCAGTATTTT

J gene: TRBJ2-5
V gene: TRBV28
D gene: -
clone size: -
CDR3 protein: CASSLPVGQETQYF
CDR3 DNA: TGTGCCAGCAGTTTACCGGTAGGACAAGAGACCCAGTACTTC

J gene: TRBJ2-1
V gene: TRBV7-3
D gene: -
clone size: -
CDR3 protein: CASSLGFSLYNEQFF
CDR3 DNA: TGTGCCAGCAGCTTAGGCTTTAGCTTGTACAATGAGCAGTTCTTC

J gene: TRBJ1-4
V gene: TRBV7-9
D gene: TRBD1
clone size: -
CDR3 protein: CASSLGQGMVEKLFF
CDR3 DNA: TGTGCCAGCAGCCTGGGACAGGGGATGGTCGAAAAACTGTTTTTT

J gene: TRBJ2-3
V gene: TRBV7-2
D gene: -
clone size: few
CDR3 protein: CASSLAELDTQYF
CDR3 DNA: TGTGCCAGCAGCTTAGCGGAACTCGATACGCAGTATTTT

J gene: TRBJ2-5
V gene: TRBV27
D gene: -
clone size: -
CDR3 protein: CASRLTTHETQYF
CDR3 DNA: TGTGCCAGCAGACTAACTACCCATGAGACCCAGTACTTC

J gene: TRBJ2-1
V gene: TRBV15
D gene: TRBD2
clone size: few
CDR3 protein: CATSGPSGRDAYNEQFF
CDR3 DNA: TGTGCCACCAGCGGACCTAGCGGGAGGGACGCCTACAATGAGCAGTTCTTC

J gene: TRBJ1-3
V gene: TRBV7-9
D gene: -
clone size: -
CDR3 protein: CASSLAAGGNTIYF
CDR3 DNA: TGTGCCAGCAGCTTAGCGGCAGGCGGAAACACCATATATTTT

J gene: TRBJ1-1
V gene: TRBV23-1
D gene: -
clone size: -
CDR3 protein: CASSQSNRVNTEAFF
CDR3 DNA: TGCGCCAGCAGTCAATCGAACAGAGTGAACACTGAAGCTTTCTTT

J gene: TRBJ2-3
V gene: TRBV5-1
D gene: -
clone size: -
CDR3 protein: CASSFRLAGTDTQYF
CDR3 DNA: TGCGCCAGCAGCTTCCGTCTAGCTGGCACAGATACGCAGTATTTT